This entry is about one T cell receptor beta chain. Its binding antigen is unknown. Base qualities were left out, and no much larger clone turns up one base away. Libraries were prepared through the immunoSEQ multiplex PCR assay. TCRdb took over this immuneACCESS table, retaining in-frame rearrangements with V and J assigned. Such tables are incomplete; in checked studies, under half of the missing clones stem from an unresolved V gene, and the remainder is unexplained. This sample has about 61,000 clones in its table, and over 80% of those were observed once. The ten largest clones take up 0.89% of the sample. The sample comes from a study of T cell changes during pregnancy in multiple sclerosis (dated by TCRdb to about 2019). As for the study more broadly: The study examined how the T cell repertoire changed over the course of pregnancy in women with multiple sclerosis.

The V end loses 7 bases and the J end loses 4 bases, and a stretch of 19 bases separates them. Taken from the germline V gene, the CDR1 and CDR2 loops are MNHNS and SASEGT. The CDR3 holds 15 amino acids from the cysteine to the phenylalanine. Only CDR3 DNA remains: 45 bases, in frame from the first base. The receptor was isolated from a female donor in good health, enrolled as a control in a pregnancy study. Here the sequenced sample was peripheral blood, taken in the first trimester of pregnancy. The receptor chain draws on TRBV6-1 and TRBJ1-2; the D gene is perhaps TRBD1, on 5 matching bases. In nucleotide form, the sequence is TGTGCCAGCACCAAGGACGGACAAGTCGGCTATGGCTACACCTTC. Translated, this is CASTKDGQVGYGYTF.